This entry features one T cell receptor beta chain sequence. The Seattle site enrolled patients during active infection and followed them longitudinally. In germline, CDR1 is SGHNT, CDR2 YENEEA. Trimming took 1 base from V and 0 from J, leaving 16 bases between them. The CDR3 has 18 amino acids. The source of the sample is a study of blood T cell repertoires in COVID-19. At the level of the study: Acute-phase and convalescent COVID-19 samples originated in the United States, Italy and Spain. PBMCs, B-cell-depleted T cells, or T cells provided the cDNA or gDNA that made up the material.

Only in-frame clones appear in the TCRdb table, and some are missing; sequencing was by immunoSEQ multiplex PCR. The repertoire has about 62,000 clones, roughly nine tenths of them found once; the top ten carry 18%. The chain is built from TRBV11-3 and TRBJ2-1; D is unresolved. Sequencing used peripheral blood. The TCR was taken from an older woman with COVID-19, enrolled during active disease. In nucleotides, the CDR3 is TGTGCCAGCAGCTTAGCGAGAAGCTCCATTAGCTCCTACAATGAGCAGTTCTTC. This translates into CASSLARSSISSYNEQFF.